Listed below are T cell receptor beta chains from one sample, sequenced in a study of follicular helper T cells after annual influenza vaccination. The repertoire was sequenced with immunoSEQ multiplex PCR; TCRdb's copy has only in-frame clones and lacks some. The sample has about 14,000 clones, just under 85% seen once. The sample was CXCR5- memory CD4+ T cells sorted from blood, taken on the day of influenza vaccination. The receptors shown here come from an adult who received the influenza vaccine. The CDR3 runs from the conserved cysteine through the conserved F or W. D genes are given only for firm matches. A row's size may be missing; if present it is once, few, many or a size class.

j_gene: TRBJ2-1; abundance: -; d_gene: -; v_gene: TRBV28; CDR3nt: TGTGCCAGCAGTCTCCCCCCCAGTCGCAATGAGCAGTTCTTC; CDR3aa: CASSLPPSRNEQFF
j_gene: TRBJ1-2; abundance: -; d_gene: -; v_gene: TRBV7-2; CDR3nt: TGTGCCAGCAGCTTGAGCGCCGGGAGCTATGGCTACACCTTC; CDR3aa: CASSLSAGSYGYTF
j_gene: TRBJ1-2; abundance: -; d_gene: -; v_gene: TRBV5-1; CDR3nt: TGCGCCAGCAGCTTGGATCGACCCCTAGGCCGGACAGCGAGAAATATCTATGGCTACACCTTC; CDR3aa: CASSLDRPLGRTARNIYGYTF
j_gene: TRBJ1-1; abundance: -; d_gene: -; v_gene: TRBV5-4; CDR3nt: TGTGCCAGCAGCTTAGGGACAACTAGGAACACTGAAGCTTTCTTT; CDR3aa: CASSLGTTRNTEAFF
j_gene: TRBJ2-1; abundance: -; d_gene: TRBD1; v_gene: TRBV28; CDR3nt: TGTGCCAGCATCCGGACAGGGGCCGGGTCCTACAATGAGCAGTTCTTC; CDR3aa: CASIRTGAGSYNEQFF
j_gene: TRBJ1-4; abundance: once; d_gene: -; v_gene: TRBV30; CDR3nt: TGTGCCTGTCAAATCCCGGGGCGCTTTGAAAAACTGTTTTTT; CDR3aa: CACQIPGRFEKLFF
j_gene: TRBJ2-5; abundance: -; d_gene: TRBD2; v_gene: TRBV5-1; CDR3nt: TGCGCCAGCAGCTTGGGCGGGACTAGTGTTGAGACCCAGTACTTC; CDR3aa: CASSLGGTSVETQYF
j_gene: TRBJ1-5; abundance: -; d_gene: -; v_gene: TRBV4-1; CDR3nt: TGCGCCAGCAGCCAAGTCAACAATCAGCCCCAGCATTTT; CDR3aa: CASSQVNNQPQHF
j_gene: TRBJ2-2; abundance: -; d_gene: -; v_gene: TRBV6-5; CDR3nt: TGTGCCAGCAGTTACTTTAGTCTGAACACCGGGGAGCTGTTTTTT; CDR3aa: CASSYFSLNTGELFF
j_gene: TRBJ2-1; abundance: -; d_gene: -; v_gene: TRBV7-9; CDR3nt: TGTGCCAGCAGCTTAATAGGGTCGCGTAACAATGAGCAGTTCTTC; CDR3aa: CASSLIGSRNNEQFF
j_gene: TRBJ2-5; abundance: once; d_gene: -; v_gene: TRBV5-1; CDR3nt: TGCGCCAGCAAGCCAGGGGGGGCCGTGGAGACCCAGTACTTC; CDR3aa: CASKPGGAVETQYF